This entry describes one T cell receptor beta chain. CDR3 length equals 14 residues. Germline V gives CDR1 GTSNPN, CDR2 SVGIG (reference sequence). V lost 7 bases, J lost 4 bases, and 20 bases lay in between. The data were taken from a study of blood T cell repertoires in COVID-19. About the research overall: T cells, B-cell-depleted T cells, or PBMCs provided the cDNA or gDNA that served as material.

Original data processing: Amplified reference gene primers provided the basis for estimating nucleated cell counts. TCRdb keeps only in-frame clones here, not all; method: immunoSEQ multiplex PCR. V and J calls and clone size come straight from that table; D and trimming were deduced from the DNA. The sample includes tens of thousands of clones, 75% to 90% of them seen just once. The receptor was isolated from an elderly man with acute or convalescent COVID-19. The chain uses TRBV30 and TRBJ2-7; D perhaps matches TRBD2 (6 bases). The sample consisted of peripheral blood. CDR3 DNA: TGTGCCTACCTTTACCTTCGCAGCGGGTACGAGCAGTACTTC. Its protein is CAYLYLRSGYEQYF. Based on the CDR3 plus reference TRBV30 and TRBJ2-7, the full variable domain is SQTIHQWPATLVQPVGSPLSLECTVEGTSNPNLYWYRQAAGRGLQLLFYSVGIGQISSEVPQNLSASRPQDRQFILSSKKLLLSDSGFYLCAYLYLRSGYEQYFGPGTRLTVT.